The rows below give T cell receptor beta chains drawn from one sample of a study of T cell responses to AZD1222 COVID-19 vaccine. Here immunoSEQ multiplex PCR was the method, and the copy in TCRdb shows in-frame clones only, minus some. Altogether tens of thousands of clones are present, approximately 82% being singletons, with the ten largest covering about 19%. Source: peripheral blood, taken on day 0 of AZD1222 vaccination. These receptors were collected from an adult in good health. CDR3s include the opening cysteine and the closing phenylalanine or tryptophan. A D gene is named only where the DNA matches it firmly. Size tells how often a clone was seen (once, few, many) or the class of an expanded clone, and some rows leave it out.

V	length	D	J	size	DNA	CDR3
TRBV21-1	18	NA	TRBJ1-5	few	TGTGCCATCCCGAGGACGTTAACAGGGAAGAGAAGCAATCAGCCCCAGCATTTT	CAIPRTLTGKRSNQPQHF
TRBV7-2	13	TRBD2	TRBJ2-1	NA	TGTGCCAGCAGCTTCGGGACTAAAGTTGAGCAGTTCTTC	CASSFGTKVEQFF
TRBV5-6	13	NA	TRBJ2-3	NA	TGTGCCAGCAGCCCCGGTCTAGCCGATACGCAGTATTTT	CASSPGLADTQYF
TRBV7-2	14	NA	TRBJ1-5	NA	TGTGCCAGCAGCCCGGACGGGGGGAATCAGCCCCAGCATTTT	CASSPDGGNQPQHF
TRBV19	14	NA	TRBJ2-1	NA	TGTGCCAGTAGCACAGGGACCAATTACAATGAGCAGTTCTTC	CASSTGTNYNEQFF
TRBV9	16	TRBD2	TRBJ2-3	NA	TGTGCCAGCAGCCCCAGAGCGGGAGACTCCACAGATACGCAGTATTTT	CASSPRAGDSTDTQYF
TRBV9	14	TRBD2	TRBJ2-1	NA	TGTGCCAGCAGCGTATCCGGGACTATGGATGAGCAGTTCTTC	CASSVSGTMDEQFF
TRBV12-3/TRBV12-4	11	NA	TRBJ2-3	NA	TGTGCCAGCAGTCCCGGGACCGAGCAGTATTTT	CASSPGTEQYF
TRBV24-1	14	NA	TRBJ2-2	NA	TGTGCCACCAGTGACGGGAGAAGGACCGGGGAGCTGTTTTTT	CATSDGRRTGELFF
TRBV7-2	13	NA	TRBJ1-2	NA	TGTGCCAGCAGCCAGGACAAAGCCTATGGCTACACCTTC	CASSQDKAYGYTF
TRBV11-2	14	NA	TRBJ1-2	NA	TGTGCCAGCAGCTTAGGGGTCCAGGGTCATGGCTACACCTTC	CASSLGVQGHGYTF
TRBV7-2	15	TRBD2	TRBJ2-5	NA	TGTGCCAGCAGGTCGATAGCGGGAGGGGGTGAGACCCAGTACTTC	CASRSIAGGGETQYF
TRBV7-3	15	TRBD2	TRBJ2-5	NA	TGTGCCAGCAGCCCATCACCCGGGGGGAGCAAGACCCAGTACTTC	CASSPSPGGSKTQYF
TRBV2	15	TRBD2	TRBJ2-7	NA	TGTGCCAGCGGGGGGAGGGCAAGCCGCCCCAGCGAGCAGTACTTC	CASGGRASRPSEQYF
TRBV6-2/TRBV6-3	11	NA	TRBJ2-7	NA	TGTGCCAGCAGTTACTCGACCTTGGAGTACTTC	CASSYSTLEYF
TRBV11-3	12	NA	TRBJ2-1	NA	TGTGCCAGCAGCTCTCCGGAGGGTGAGCAGTTCTTC	CASSSPEGEQFF
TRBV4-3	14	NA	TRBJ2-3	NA	TGCGCCAGCAGCCAAGATAGGGATTCAGATACGCAGTATTTT	CASSQDRDSDTQYF
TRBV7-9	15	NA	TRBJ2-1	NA	TGTGCCAGCAGCTTGGGCTTAGGACTTACGGATGAGCAGTTCTTC	CASSLGLGLTDEQFF
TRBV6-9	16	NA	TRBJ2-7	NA	TGTGCCAGCAGTTATCCTAACGGGACTCCAACCTACGAGCAGTACTTC	CASSYPNGTPTYEQYF
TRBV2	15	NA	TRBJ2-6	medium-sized	TGTGCCAGCAGTGAAGAGCAGACCGGGGCCAACGTCCTGACTTTC	CASSEEQTGANVLTF
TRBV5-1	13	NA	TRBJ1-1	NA	TGCGCCAGCCACCCGGCGGGGAACACTGAAGCTTTCTTT	CASHPAGNTEAFF
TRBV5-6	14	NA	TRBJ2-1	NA	TGTGCCAGCGGGTGGCATCAACCTGGGGATGAGCAGTTCTTC	CASGWHQPGDEQFF
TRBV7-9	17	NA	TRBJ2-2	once	TGTGCCAGCAGGCACACCATATTTACAGGGTTAACCGGGGAGCTGTTTTTT	CASRHTIFTGLTGELFF
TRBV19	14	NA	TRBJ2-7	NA	TGTGCCAGTAGATCCTCGGGATCTACCTACGAGCAGTACTTC	CASRSSGSTYEQYF
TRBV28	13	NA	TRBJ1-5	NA	TGTGCCAGCAGTCTTGATAGCAATCAGCCCCAGCATTTT	CASSLDSNQPQHF
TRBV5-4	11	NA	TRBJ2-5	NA	TGTGCCAGCAGCCTCCAGGGGACCCAGTACTTC	CASSLQGTQYF
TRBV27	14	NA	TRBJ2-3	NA	TGTGCCAGCAGTCCAGTTGGGGCGGGGAGGACGCAGTATTTT	CASSPVGAGRTQYF
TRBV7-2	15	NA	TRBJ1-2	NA	TGTGCCAGCAGCTTAGCGCCAGGGGTAGGGTATGGCTACACCTTC	CASSLAPGVGYGYTF
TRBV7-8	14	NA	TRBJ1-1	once	TGTGCCAGCAGCCCATTGGCGAGGAGGGTTACGGCTTTCTTT	CASSPLARRVTAFF
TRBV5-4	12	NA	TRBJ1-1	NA	TGTGCCAGCAGCTCCATGAACACTGAAGCTTTCTTT	CASSSMNTEAFF
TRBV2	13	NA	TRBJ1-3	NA	TGTGCCAGCAGTGCCCTCTCTGGAAACACCATATATTTT	CASSALSGNTIYF
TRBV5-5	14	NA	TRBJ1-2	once	TGTGCCAGCAGCTCAGGGGTCCTTCTCTATGGCTACACCTTC	CASSSGVLLYGYTF
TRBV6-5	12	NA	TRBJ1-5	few	TGTGCCAGCAGTTCTGGGATAGGGCCCCAGCATTTT	CASSSGIGPQHF
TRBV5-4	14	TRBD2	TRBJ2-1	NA	TGTGCCAGCAGCCTACTTAGCGGGAGCAATGAGCAGTTCTTC	CASSLLSGSNEQFF
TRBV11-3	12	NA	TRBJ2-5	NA	TGTGCCAGCAGCTTAGGACAAGAGACCCAGTACTTC	CASSLGQETQYF
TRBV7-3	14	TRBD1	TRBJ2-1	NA	TGTGCCAGCAGCTTAGGACAGGGGCATTATGAGCAGTTCTTC	CASSLGQGHYEQFF
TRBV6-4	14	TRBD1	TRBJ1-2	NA	TGTGCCAGCAGTGAACGCCGGGACAGCCCCTTCTACACCTTC	CASSERRDSPFYTF
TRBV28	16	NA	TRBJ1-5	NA	TGTGCCGGGGGTTTGGGGGGCGCCCTTAGCAATCAGCCCCAGCATTTT	CAGGLGGALSNQPQHF
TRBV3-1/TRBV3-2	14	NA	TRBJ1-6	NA	TGTGCCAGCAGCCAAGATCCCGCTAATTCACCCCTCCACTTT	CASSQDPANSPLHF
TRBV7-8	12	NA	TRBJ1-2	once	TGTGCCAGCAGCCTGGGACCTTTTGGCTACACCTTC	CASSLGPFGYTF
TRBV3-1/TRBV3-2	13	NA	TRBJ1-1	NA	TGTGCCAGCAGCCAAGAGGACAGCTCTGAAGCTTTCTTT	CASSQEDSSEAFF
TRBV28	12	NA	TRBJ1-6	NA	TGTGCCAGCGGGATGGGGACTTCACCCCTCCACTTT	CASGMGTSPLHF
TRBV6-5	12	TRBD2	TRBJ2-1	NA	TGTGCCAGCCAGCGGGAGGGCGGTGAGCAGTTCTTC	CASQREGGEQFF
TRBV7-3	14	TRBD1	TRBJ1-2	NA	TGTGCCAGCAGCTCTCAACAGGGGGCTGATGGCTACACCTTC	CASSSQQGADGYTF
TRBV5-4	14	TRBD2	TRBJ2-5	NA	TGTGCCAGCAGCTTGTACGGCGGGGGGAAGACCCAGTACTTC	CASSLYGGGKTQYF
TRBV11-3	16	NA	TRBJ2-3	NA	TGTGCCAGCAGCTCCGACTTCCCCCCAAACACAGATACGCAGTATTTT	CASSSDFPPNTDTQYF
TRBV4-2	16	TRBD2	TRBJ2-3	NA	TGTGCCAGCAGCCAAGATGGGGGGAGGGCCGGAGATACGCAGTATTTT	CASSQDGGRAGDTQYF
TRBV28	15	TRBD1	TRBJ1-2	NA	TGTGCCAGCCTCGATGCAGGACAGGGGACTTCTGGCTACACCTTC	CASLDAGQGTSGYTF